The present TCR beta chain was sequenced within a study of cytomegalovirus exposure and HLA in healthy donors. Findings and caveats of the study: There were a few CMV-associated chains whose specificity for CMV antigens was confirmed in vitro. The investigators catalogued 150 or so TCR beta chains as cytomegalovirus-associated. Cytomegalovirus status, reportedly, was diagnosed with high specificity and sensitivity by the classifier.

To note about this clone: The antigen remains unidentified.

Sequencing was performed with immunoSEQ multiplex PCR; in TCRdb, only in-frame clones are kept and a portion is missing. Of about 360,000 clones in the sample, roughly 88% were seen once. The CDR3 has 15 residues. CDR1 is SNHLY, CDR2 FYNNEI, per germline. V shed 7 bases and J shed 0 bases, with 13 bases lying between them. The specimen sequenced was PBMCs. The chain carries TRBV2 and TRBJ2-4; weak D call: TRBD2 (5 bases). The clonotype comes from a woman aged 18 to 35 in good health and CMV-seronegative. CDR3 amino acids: CASNEEAVAKNIQYF. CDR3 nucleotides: TGTGCCAGCAATGAGGAGGCAGTAGCCAAAAACATTCAGTACTTC.